This TCR beta chain was obtained from a study of post-analysis software for immune sequencing data (dated by TCRdb to the mid-2010s). Regarding the research as a whole: Disease courses on record covered relapsing-remitting, secondary progressive and progressive-relapsing multiple sclerosis, though some patients had no subtype annotation. The patient repertoires were compared against approximately eleven previously published healthy control repertoires obtained from donors aged roughly 6 to 25 years. A subset of samples was prepared in parallel using single-end sample barcoding, then pooled and co-amplified after Illumina adapter ligation.

To demonstrate the VDJtools post-analysis software, TCR beta repertoires were profiled from the peripheral blood of 13 young patients with multiple sclerosis. The multiple sclerosis patients were children and adolescents between roughly 6 and 16 years of age. Broad study findings and their caveats: Direct clustering with F measure revealed strong co-clustering of samples prepared in the same batch, which led to a batch-effect correction. Multiple sclerosis patients had significantly lower normalized Chao1 diversity than controls, a result that suggests substantial peripheral T-cell clonal expansion. Patients showed significantly higher frequencies than controls for several TRBV segments, among them TRBV5-6, TRBV5-1 and TRBV20-1. The control group was slightly older than the multiple sclerosis patient group.

With regard to this clonotype: Its target antigen remains unknown. No quality values exist for individual bases; no much larger clone is one base distant.

The library was prepared using PCR. TCRdb records Illumina HiSeq 2500 as the sequencer. To reduce PCR and sequencing biases, unique molecular identifiers were built into the TCR beta cDNA libraries. Every 1 to 10 million input T cells yielded about 500,000 cDNA molecules, meaning each molecule approximated one T cell. The same protocol used for the earlier healthy control dataset was applied to prepare and sequence the patient libraries. Samples belonging to the same batch were prepared together, multiplexed and sequenced on a shared HiSeq lane. The authors' analysis ran thus. MIGEC handled the raw barcoded reads, throwing out single-read molecular identifier groups before consensus assembly and CDR3 extraction. Clonotype tables were post-analysed with VDJtools, and diversity was normalized by down-sampling all datasets to the smallest sample size. To correct batch-related cross-sample contamination, repertoire overlap clustering matched CDR3 amino acid sequences but not nucleotide sequences. TCRdb reprocessed the public reads (quality trimming at Q25 with fastp, clone calling with MiXCR) and kept in-frame beta chains. Every CDR3 protein is listed once, alongside the most common genes and DNA of its rows. TCRdb, not the original authors, processed these V and J calls. This sample holds roughly 650,000 distinct CDR3 sequences; over 45% were observed only once. Around 10% of the sample goes to the ten largest clones.

In the germline V gene, CDR1 corresponds to SQVTM and CDR2 to ANQGSEA. V sheds 4 bases and J sheds 6 bases, leaving 25 bases between their ends. The CDR3 contains 17 residues, cysteine and phenylalanine counted. CDR3 DNA only is kept here, 51 bases in frame from base 1. This clonotype was sampled from a girl between 2 and 10 years old with multiple sclerosis. Sequences were obtained from blood. This chain joins TRBV29-1 to TRBJ2-1; the D call is tentative, TRBD1 or TRBD2, as each matches 5 bases. The CDR3 region: CSVAGLTDWGEGNEQFF. The sequenced DNA: TGCAGCGTTGCCGGGCTGACAGACTGGGGCGAGGGCAATGAGCAGTTCTTC.